The 20 T cell receptor beta chains below were found in one sample sequenced in a study of blood T cell repertoires in COVID-19. The protocol was immunoSEQ multiplex PCR, while the TCRdb copy is restricted to in-frame clones and leaves out a portion. This sample has 150,000 to 180,000 clones, with 65% to 90% found just once. What was sequenced was peripheral blood. All receptors derive from a woman aged 55-75 years with COVID-19, enrolled during active disease.

This clone has a handful of counts. The chain's CDR3 is CASSDGYSGNTIYF. The CDR3 region has the DNA TGTGCCAGCAGTGACGGGTACTCTGGAAACACCATATATTTT. The chain is built from TRBV14 and TRBJ1-3; unclear D gene. This CDR3 region has 14 residues. V gave up 6 bases and J gave up 0 bases, with 9 bases separating them. The V gene's germline CDR1 is SGHDN and CDR2 FVKESK.

The CDR3, as DNA: TGTGCCAGCAGCCTCCCACGGCAGGGGAGCTCTGGAAACACCATATATTTT. This codes for CASSLPRQGSSGNTIYF. The rearrangement joins TRBV3-1 (or the pseudogene TRBV3-2) to TRBJ1-3; D is possibly TRBD1 (6 bases). The CDR3 has 17 amino acids. Germline V lookup: CDR1 LGHDT, CDR2 YNNKEL (reference sequence). Deletions cut 4 bases from V and 0 bases from J, with 16 bases between.

V and J are TRBV18 and TRBJ1-5; D may be TRBD1 (5 bases). Germline CDR1 KGHSH, CDR2 LQKENI. V lost 8 bases, J lost 2 bases, and 16 bases lay in between. The CDR3 has 15 amino acids. The CDR3 DNA follows: TGTGCCAGCCGCGTCTCGGGGGGTGGCAATCAGCCCCAGCATTTT. Protein sequence: CASRVSGGGNQPQHF.

The rearrangement uses TRBV24-1 and TRBJ2-5, with D tentatively TRBD2 (7 bases). The CDR3 covers 16 residues. Per the germline V gene, CDR1 is KGHDR and CDR2 is SFDVKD. The V and J ends lost 0 bases and 4 bases respectively, with 14 bases between them. The CDR3 nucleotides are TGTGCCACCAGTGATTTGCCCGGGGGGCGCAGAGAGACCCAGTACTTC. The encoded protein is CATSDLPGGRRETQYF.

This chain links TRBV3-1 (or the pseudogene TRBV3-2) with TRBJ1-3, with unresolved D. The CDR3 runs 14 residues. Germline-derived CDR1 and CDR2 are LGHDT and YNNKEL (reference sequence). Trimming stripped 4 bases from V and 0 bases from J, with 7 bases between. The CDR3 reads CASSPPVSGNTIYF. The CDR3 bases are TGTGCCAGCAGCCCACCGGTCTCTGGAAACACCATATATTTT.

V is TRBV3-1 (or the pseudogene TRBV3-2) and J is TRBJ2-5; D call uncertain. V gave up 2 bases and J gave up 8 bases, with 18 bases separating them. There are 15 residues in the CDR3. Germline V lookup: CDR1 LGHDT, CDR2 YNNKEL (reference sequence). Here the CDR3 DNA reads TGTGCCAGCAGCCAACTGCAAAGCCCACCTACCACCCAGTACTTC. Translating it yields CASSQLQSPPTTQYF.

The rearrangement joins TRBV2 to TRBJ1-5; D is ambiguous. The CDR3 has 15 amino acids. V was cut by 2 bases and J by 3 bases, with 11 bases left in between. Germline V gene lookup returns CDR1 SNHLY and CDR2 FYNNEI. The chain's CDR3 is CASSEMGLANQPQHF. CDR3 DNA sequence: TGTGCCAGCAGTGAAATGGGCCTTGCCAATCAGCCCCAGCATTTT. Drawing the rest from reference TRBV2 and TRBJ1-5, the complete variable domain is EPEVTQTPSHQVTQMGQEVILRCVPISNHLYFYWYRQILGQKVEFLVSFYNNEISEKSEIFDDQFSVERPDGSNFTLKIRSTKLEDSAMYFCASSEMGLANQPQHFGDGTRLSIL.

The chain joins TRBV19 to TRBJ1-6, with D maybe TRBD1 (6 bases). Per germline, CDR1 LNHDA and CDR2 SQIVND (reference sequence). V lost 3 bases and J 7 bases, leaving 16 bases between the germline ends. The CDR3 loop spans 16 amino acids. CDR3 region: CASSMDGRGWNSPLHF. The DNA of the CDR3 is TGTGCCAGTAGTATGGATGGCAGGGGCTGGAATTCACCCCTCCACTTT.

This chain uses TRBV6-5 with TRBJ1-2; a possible D gene is TRBD1 (5 bases). V lost 6 bases to trimming and J lost 8 bases, with 13 bases between them. In germline, CDR1 is MNHEY, CDR2 SVGAGI. The CDR3 spans 12 residues. The CDR3 DNA reads TGTGCCAGCAGAATCCAGGGATGGGGCTACACCTTC. As protein: CASRIQGWGYTF.

The rearrangement joins TRBV29-1 to TRBJ1-1, with TRBD1 identical over 10 bases. The CDR3 loop spans 15 amino acids. With V trimmed by 4 bases and J by 5 bases, 10 bases remained unmatched. Per the germline V gene, CDR1 is SQVTM and CDR2 is ANQGSEA. The CDR3 sequence is CSVVPMTGGQTEAFF. For the CDR3, the DNA is TGCAGCGTTGTACCCATGACAGGGGGCCAGACTGAAGCTTTCTTT.

This clone was counted once. The CDR3 spells CASSLAGTSVQETQYF. The CDR3, as DNA: TGTGCCAGCAGCTTAGCCGGGACTAGCGTCCAAGAGACCCAGTACTTC. The chain recombines TRBV7-7 with TRBJ2-5, with TRBD2 matching over 10 bases. J was trimmed by 1 base and V by 0 bases; bases with no gene match: 2. The CDR3 contains 16 residues. Germline V gene lookup returns CDR1 SSHAT and CDR2 FNYEAQ (reference sequence).

The genes are TRBV6-1 and TRBJ2-1, with D tentatively TRBD1 (5 bases). The CDR3 sequence is 15 residues long. Trimming removed 1 base from V and 3 bases from J, with 10 bases in between. The V gene's germline CDR1 is MNHNS and CDR2 SASEGT. As DNA, the CDR3 is TGTGCCAGCAGTGAAGAAGGGCAGGGCTACAATGAGCAGTTCTTC. Residues: CASSEEGQGYNEQFF.

The chain is built from TRBV5-1 and TRBJ2-5; 13 nucleotides match TRBD2. Looked up from germline, CDR1 is SGHRS and CDR2 is YFSETQ. The V and J ends lost 4 bases and 5 bases, in that order; junction bases with no gene match: 5. The length of the CDR3 is 15 residues. The CDR3 sequence: CASSRILAGGETQYF. CDR3 bases: TGCGCCAGCAGCCGTATACTAGCGGGGGGGGAGACCCAGTACTTC. Supplemented by reference TRBV5-1 and TRBJ2-5, the full variable domain reads KAGVTQTPRYLIKTRGQQVTLSCSPISGHRSVSWYQQTPGQGLQFLFEYFSETQRNKGNFPGRFSGRQFSNSRSEMNVSTLELGDSALYLCASSRILAGGETQYFGPGTRLLVL.

The V gene is TRBV6-5, the J gene TRBJ1-1, with TRBD1 as a possible D gene (5 bases). Trimming shortened V by 8 bases and J by 1 base, and 11 bases separated the two germline ends. Per the germline V gene, CDR1 is MNHEY and CDR2 is SVGAGI. The CDR3 sequence is 13 residues long. The CDR3 region is CASAQGRNTEAFF. In DNA form, the CDR3 reads TGTGCCAGCGCGCAGGGAAGGAACACTGAAGCTTTCTTT.

The V gene is TRBV7-3, the J gene TRBJ2-4; 8 bases map to TRBD2. CDR3 length: 13 residues. The V segment lost 2 bases and the J segment 11 bases; nucleotides outside the gene matches: 5. Germline V gene data show CDR1 as SGHTA and CDR2 as FQGTGA. The CDR3 DNA reads TGTGCCAGCAGCTTACGGCGGGAGGCCCTTCAGTACTTC. Its translation is CASSLRREALQYF.

The DNA of the CDR3 is TGTGCCAGCAGCCAAGCGCAGTTGGGCTACACCTTC. It yields the protein CASSQAQLGYTF. This chain connects TRBV14 to TRBJ1-2; D call uncertain. The germline CDR1 and CDR2 sequences are SGHDN and FVKESK. With 1 base removed from V and 8 bases from J, the gap between germline ends came to 8 bases. This CDR3 has 12 residues.

The chain employs TRBV18 and TRBJ1-1; D unclear. The CDR3 has 16 amino acids. Germline V gene data show CDR1 as KGHSH and CDR2 as LQKENI. The germline V and J ends were trimmed by 4 bases and 1 base, with 16 bases remaining between them. This CDR3 reads CASSHPSGVGNTEAFF. CDR3 nucleotides: TGTGCCAGCTCACACCCGTCAGGCGTGGGGAACACTGAAGCTTTCTTT.

This chain uses TRBV5-1 with TRBJ2-3, with TRBD1 matching 9 bases. The CDR3 length is 15 residues. CDR1 SGHRS and CDR2 YFSETQ come from the germline V gene. With V trimmed by 4 bases and J by 4 bases, 7 bases remained unmatched. CDR3 amino acids: CASSDGTGFADTQYF. The CDR3, as DNA: TGCGCCAGCAGCGACGGGACAGGGTTCGCAGATACGCAGTATTTT.

The V gene is TRBV6-5, the J gene TRBJ2-5, with 13 bases aligning to TRBD2. The CDR3 consists of 16 residues. J lost 7 bases, V lost 4 bases, and 9 bases had no gene match. The germline CDR1 and CDR2 sequences are MNHEY and SVGAGI. CDR3: CASSSPGLAGEGTQYF. The CDR3 DNA reads as TGTGCCAGCAGTTCTCCTGGACTAGCGGGGGAGGGGACCCAGTACTTC.

Note on this clone: This CDR3 is also generated by other DNA sequences in the sample. The chain carries TRBV6-5 and TRBJ1-1, with 7 nucleotides matching TRBD1. The CDR3 runs to 13 residues. Per the germline V gene, CDR1 is MNHEY and CDR2 is SVGAGI. The junction had 2 bases not matched to a gene; V was cut back by 6 bases and J by 1 base. The CDR3 spells CASSRTGNTEAFF. The CDR3, as DNA: TGTGCCAGCAGCCGGACAGGGAACACTGAAGCTTTCTTT.